The text below deals with one TCR beta chain. Per the original methods: It was from reference gene primer amplification that nucleated cell counts were estimated. The method was immunoSEQ multiplex PCR; TCRdb's version includes in-frame clones alone and lacks a portion of them. Clonal size and the V and J genes are those of that table, whereas D and trimming came from the DNA. The top ten clones hold 2.5% to 3.5% of a sample with about 160,000 clones, roughly 90% of them seen once. The CDR3 is 13 residues long. Germline-derived CDR1 and CDR2 are SGHVS and FQNEAQ. The V and J ends lost 2 bases and 1 base respectively, with 5 bases between them. This specimen belongs to a study of blood T cell repertoires in COVID-19. As for the study in general: From the United States, Italy and Spain came samples of acute and convalescent COVID-19. Sources were T cells, B-cell-depleted T cells, or PBMCs; the material itself was cDNA or gDNA.

Sequencing input: peripheral blood. The receptor's source is a man aged 55 to 69 with acute or convalescent COVID-19. The chain joins TRBV7-8 to TRBJ1-1, with no clear D. The CDR3 sequence: CASSLRRNTEAFF. Written as DNA, the CDR3 is TGTGCCAGCAGCTTAAGGAGGAACACTGAAGCTTTCTTT.